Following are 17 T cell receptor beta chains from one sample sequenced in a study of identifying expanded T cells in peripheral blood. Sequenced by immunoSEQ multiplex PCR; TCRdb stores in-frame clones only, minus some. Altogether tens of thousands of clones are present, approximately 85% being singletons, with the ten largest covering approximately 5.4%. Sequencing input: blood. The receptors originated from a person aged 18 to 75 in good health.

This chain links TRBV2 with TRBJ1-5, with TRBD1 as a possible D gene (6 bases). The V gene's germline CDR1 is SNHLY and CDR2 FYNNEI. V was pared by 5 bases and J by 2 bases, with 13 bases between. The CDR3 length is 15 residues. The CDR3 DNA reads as TGTGCCAGCAGTCTTCGTGAGGGGGGCAATCAGCCCCAGCATTTT. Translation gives CASSLREGGNQPQHF.

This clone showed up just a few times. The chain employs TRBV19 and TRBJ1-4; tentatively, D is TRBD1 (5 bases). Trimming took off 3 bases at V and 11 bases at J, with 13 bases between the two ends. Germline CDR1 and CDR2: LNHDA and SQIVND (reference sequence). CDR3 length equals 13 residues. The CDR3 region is CASSIDRGLKLFF. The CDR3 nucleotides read TGTGCCAGTAGTATCGACAGAGGGCTTAAACTGTTTTTT.

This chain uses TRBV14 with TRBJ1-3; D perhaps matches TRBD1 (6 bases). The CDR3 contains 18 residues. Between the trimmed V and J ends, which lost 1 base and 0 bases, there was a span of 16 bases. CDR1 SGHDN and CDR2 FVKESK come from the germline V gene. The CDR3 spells CASSQGRGAYNSGNTIYF. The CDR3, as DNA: TGTGCCAGCAGCCAAGGACGGGGGGCATACAACTCTGGAAACACCATATATTTT.

CDR3 bases: TGTGCCAGTAGTATGCTTAGCGGGAGTGGAGAGACCCAGTACTTC. The encoded protein is CASSMLSGSGETQYF. The chain is built from TRBV19 and TRBJ2-5; TRBD2 aligns across 9 bases. The germline CDR1 and CDR2 sequences are LNHDA and SQIVND (reference sequence). Trimming removed 3 bases from V and 4 bases from J; junction bases left unmatched: 6. The CDR3 has 15 residues.

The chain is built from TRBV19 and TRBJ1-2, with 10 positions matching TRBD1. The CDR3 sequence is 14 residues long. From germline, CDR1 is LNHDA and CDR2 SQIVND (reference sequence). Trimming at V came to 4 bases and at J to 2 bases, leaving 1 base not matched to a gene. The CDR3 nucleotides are TGTGCCAGTAGTAAGGACAGGGGGAACTATGGCTACACCTTC. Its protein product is CASSKDRGNYGYTF.

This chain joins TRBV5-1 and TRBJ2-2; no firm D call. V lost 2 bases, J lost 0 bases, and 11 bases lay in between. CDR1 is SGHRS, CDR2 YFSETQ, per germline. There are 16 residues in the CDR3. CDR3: CASSFGGNANTGELFF. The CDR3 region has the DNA TGCGCCAGCAGCTTTGGTGGGAACGCGAACACCGGGGAGCTGTTTTTT.

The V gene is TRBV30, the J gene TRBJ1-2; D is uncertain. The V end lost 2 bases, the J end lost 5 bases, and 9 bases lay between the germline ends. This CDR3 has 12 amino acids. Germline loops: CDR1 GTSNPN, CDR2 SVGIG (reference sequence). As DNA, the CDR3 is TGTGCCTGGAGTAGGGTACAGTATGGCTACACCTTC. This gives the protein CAWSRVQYGYTF.

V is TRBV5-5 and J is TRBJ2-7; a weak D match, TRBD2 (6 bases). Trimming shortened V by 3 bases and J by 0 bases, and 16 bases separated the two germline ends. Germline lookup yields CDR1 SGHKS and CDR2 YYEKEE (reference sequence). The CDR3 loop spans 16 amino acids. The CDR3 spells CASSYGAGTSSYEQYF. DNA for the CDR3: TGTGCCAGCAGCTATGGAGCGGGCACCAGCTCCTACGAGCAGTACTTC.

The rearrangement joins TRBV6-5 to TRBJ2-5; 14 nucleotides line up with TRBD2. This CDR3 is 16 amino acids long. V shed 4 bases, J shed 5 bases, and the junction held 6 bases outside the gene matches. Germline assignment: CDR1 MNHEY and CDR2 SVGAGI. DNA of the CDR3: TGTGCCAGCAGTTTAGGACTAGCGGGAGGTTGGGAGACCCAGTACTTC. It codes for CASSLGLAGGWETQYF.

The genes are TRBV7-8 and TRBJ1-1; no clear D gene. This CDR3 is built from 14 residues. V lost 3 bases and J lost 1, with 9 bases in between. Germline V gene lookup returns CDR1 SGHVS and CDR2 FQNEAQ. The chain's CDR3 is CASSFAVSNTEAFF. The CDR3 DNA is TGTGCCAGCAGCTTCGCCGTATCGAACACTGAAGCTTTCTTT.

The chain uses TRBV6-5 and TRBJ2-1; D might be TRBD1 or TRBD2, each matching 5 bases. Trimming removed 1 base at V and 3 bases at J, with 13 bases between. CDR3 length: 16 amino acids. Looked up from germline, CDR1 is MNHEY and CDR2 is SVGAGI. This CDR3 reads CASSYFEGPHYNEQFF. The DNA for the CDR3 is TGTGCCAGCAGTTACTTTGAGGGGCCCCACTACAATGAGCAGTTCTTC.

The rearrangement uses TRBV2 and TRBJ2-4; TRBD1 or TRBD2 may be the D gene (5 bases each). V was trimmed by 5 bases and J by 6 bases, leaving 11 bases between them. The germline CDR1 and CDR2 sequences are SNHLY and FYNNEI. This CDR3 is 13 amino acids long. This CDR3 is CASSIRDGNIQYF. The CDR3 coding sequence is TGTGCCAGCAGTATTCGGGACGGAAACATTCAGTACTTC.

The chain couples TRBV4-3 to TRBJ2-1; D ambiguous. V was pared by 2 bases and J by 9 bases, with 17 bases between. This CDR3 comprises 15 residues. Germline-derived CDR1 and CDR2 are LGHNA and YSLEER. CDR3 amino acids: CASSQNPPGATEQFF. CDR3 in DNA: TGCGCCAGCAGCCAAAACCCCCCCGGTGCGACTGAGCAGTTCTTC.

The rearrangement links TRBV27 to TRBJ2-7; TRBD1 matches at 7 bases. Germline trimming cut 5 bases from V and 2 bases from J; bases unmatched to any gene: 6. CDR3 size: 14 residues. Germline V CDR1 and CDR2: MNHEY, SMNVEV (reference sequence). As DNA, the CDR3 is TGTGCCAGCAGTCCATGGGACAGTACCTACGAGCAGTACTTC. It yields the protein CASSPWDSTYEQYF.

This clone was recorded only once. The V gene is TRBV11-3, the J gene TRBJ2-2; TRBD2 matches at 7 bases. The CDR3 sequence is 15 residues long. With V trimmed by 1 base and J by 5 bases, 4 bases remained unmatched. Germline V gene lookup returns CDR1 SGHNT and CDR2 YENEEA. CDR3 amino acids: CASSLGGGRTGELFF. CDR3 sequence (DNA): TGTGCCAGCAGCTTAGGCGGGGGAAGAACCGGGGAGCTGTTTTTT.

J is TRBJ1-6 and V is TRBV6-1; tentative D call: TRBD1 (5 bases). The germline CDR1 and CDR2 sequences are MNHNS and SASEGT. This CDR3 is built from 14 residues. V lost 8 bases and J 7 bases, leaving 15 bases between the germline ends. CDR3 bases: TGTGCCAGCCATCGGGGCGGGTCGAATTCACCCCTCCACTTT. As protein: CASHRGGSNSPLHF.

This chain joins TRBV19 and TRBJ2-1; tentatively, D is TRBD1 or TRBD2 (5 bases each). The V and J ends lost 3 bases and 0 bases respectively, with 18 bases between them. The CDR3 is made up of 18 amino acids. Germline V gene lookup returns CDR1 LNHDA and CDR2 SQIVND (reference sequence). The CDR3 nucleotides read TGTGCCAGTAGTATCGAGGGGATAAATTTCGCCTCCTACAATGAGCAGTTCTTC. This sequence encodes CASSIEGINFASYNEQFF.